Listed below are T cell receptor beta chains from one sample, sequenced in a study of blood T cell repertoires in COVID-19. Method: immunoSEQ multiplex PCR; TCRdb's copy keeps in-frame clones and lacks some. The sample includes 300,000 to 350,000 clones, over 80% of them seen just once. The material sequenced was peripheral blood. The origin of the receptors is a woman between 50 and 59 years old with COVID-19, enrolled during active disease. CDR3s include the opening cysteine and the closing phenylalanine or tryptophan. Each record gives: D gene, clone size, V gene, J gene, CDR3 DNA, CDR3 protein. The D gene is left open where the match is weak. Not every row has a clone size; where given, it reads once, few, many or a size class.

d_call: TRBD2
clone_size: -
v_call: TRBV4-1
j_call: TRBJ2-7
cdr3_nt: TGCGCCAGCAGCTCCCCACCTAGCGGGGACTACGAGCAGTACTTC
cdr3_aa: CASSSPPSGDYEQYF

d_call: TRBD1
clone_size: -
v_call: TRBV6-6
j_call: TRBJ1-1
cdr3_nt: TGTGCCAGCAGTTACTCGACAGGGGGTAAGACTGAAGCTTTCTTT
cdr3_aa: CASSYSTGGKTEAFF

d_call: TRBD2
clone_size: -
v_call: TRBV5-1
j_call: TRBJ2-5
cdr3_nt: TGCGCCAGCAGCTATAGCGGGAGTGGAGTCCAAGAGACCCAGTACTTC
cdr3_aa: CASSYSGSGVQETQYF

d_call: -
clone_size: -
v_call: TRBV6-5
j_call: TRBJ1-2
cdr3_nt: TGTGCCAGCAGGCCCGCGGGAGCGTCTAACTATGGCTACACCTTC
cdr3_aa: CASRPAGASNYGYTF

d_call: -
clone_size: -
v_call: TRBV19
j_call: TRBJ1-5
cdr3_nt: TGTGCCAGTAGTATGGGGAGAGGGTATAGCAATCAGCCCCAGCATTTT
cdr3_aa: CASSMGRGYSNQPQHF

d_call: TRBD2
clone_size: -
v_call: TRBV10-1
j_call: TRBJ2-5
cdr3_nt: TGCGCCAGCAGTGGTCTAGCGGGACCCCAAGAGACCCAGTACTTC
cdr3_aa: CASSGLAGPQETQYF

d_call: TRBD1
clone_size: -
v_call: TRBV6-5
j_call: TRBJ1-1
cdr3_nt: TGTGCCAGCAGCCGAAGCAGGGGGCAGAACACTGAAGCTTTCTTT
cdr3_aa: CASSRSRGQNTEAFF

d_call: -
clone_size: -
v_call: TRBV7-9
j_call: TRBJ2-2
cdr3_nt: TGTGCCAGCAGCTTAGGTGGCCAGAACACCGGGGAGCTGTTTTTT
cdr3_aa: CASSLGGQNTGELFF

d_call: TRBD2
clone_size: -
v_call: TRBV5-4
j_call: TRBJ2-3
cdr3_nt: TGTGCCAGCAGTCCCCCGGGGGGGGTAGATACGCAGTATTTT
cdr3_aa: CASSPPGGVDTQYF

d_call: -
clone_size: -
v_call: TRBV4-3
j_call: TRBJ1-1
cdr3_nt: TGCGCCAGCAGCACTTGGACAGAAAAGAACACTGAAGCTTTCTTT
cdr3_aa: CASSTWTEKNTEAFF

d_call: TRBD2
clone_size: few
v_call: TRBV24-1
j_call: TRBJ2-1
cdr3_nt: TGTGCCACCAGTGGGGCTAGCGGGCCAACCCAGAATGAGCAGTTCTTC
cdr3_aa: CATSGASGPTQNEQFF

d_call: TRBD1
clone_size: -
v_call: TRBV2
j_call: TRBJ1-2
cdr3_nt: TGTGCCAGCAACGATGGACAGGGCCGTTTCCGCGGCTACACCTTC
cdr3_aa: CASNDGQGRFRGYTF

d_call: -
clone_size: -
v_call: TRBV19
j_call: TRBJ1-5
cdr3_nt: TGTGCCAGTAGTATAGGCGTTAATAGCAATCAGCCCCAGCATTTT
cdr3_aa: CASSIGVNSNQPQHF

d_call: -
clone_size: -
v_call: TRBV11-2
j_call: TRBJ1-2
cdr3_nt: TGTGCCATCTTGGACGGGAGGGAATATGGCTACACCTTC
cdr3_aa: CAILDGREYGYTF

d_call: -
clone_size: -
v_call: TRBV27
j_call: TRBJ2-6
cdr3_nt: TGTGCCAGCACAGAAGTAGCGTCTGGGGCCAACGTCCTGACTTTC
cdr3_aa: CASTEVASGANVLTF

d_call: -
clone_size: -
v_call: TRBV3-1/TRBV3-2
j_call: TRBJ1-2
cdr3_nt: TGTGCCAGCAGCCAACCGAGTTGGGGCGGCTACACCTTC
cdr3_aa: CASSQPSWGGYTF

d_call: -
clone_size: -
v_call: TRBV5-1
j_call: TRBJ1-6
cdr3_nt: TGCGCCAGCAGCTCCGGAGATATGGGAGACAATTCACCCCTCCACTTT
cdr3_aa: CASSSGDMGDNSPLHF

d_call: -
clone_size: -
v_call: TRBV6-5
j_call: TRBJ2-2
cdr3_nt: TGTGCCAGCAGTTGGGGGCTAAACACCGGGGAGCTGTTTTTT
cdr3_aa: CASSWGLNTGELFF

d_call: TRBD1
clone_size: few
v_call: TRBV7-2
j_call: TRBJ1-2
cdr3_nt: TGTGCCAGCAGCTACTATCGGACAGGGGAAGGCTACACCTTC
cdr3_aa: CASSYYRTGEGYTF

d_call: -
clone_size: -
v_call: TRBV21-1
j_call: TRBJ1-5
cdr3_nt: TGTGCCAGCAGCAAGGCGGGACGGAGGTCTAAAGCCCAGCATTTT
cdr3_aa: CASSKAGRRSKAQHF

d_call: -
clone_size: few
v_call: TRBV25-1
j_call: TRBJ2-7
cdr3_nt: TGTGCCAGCAGTGAATCCACAGGGAGACACGAGCAGTACTTC
cdr3_aa: CASSESTGRHEQYF

d_call: -
clone_size: once
v_call: TRBV10-3
j_call: TRBJ2-7
cdr3_nt: TGTGCCATCAGTCAGCCGGGACACTCCTACGAGCAGTACTTC
cdr3_aa: CAISQPGHSYEQYF

d_call: -
clone_size: once
v_call: TRBV5-6
j_call: TRBJ2-7
cdr3_nt: TGTGCCAGCAGCTTGTTTGGGGAGCGGAACTCCTACGAGCAGTACTTC
cdr3_aa: CASSLFGERNSYEQYF

d_call: -
clone_size: -
v_call: TRBV6-2/TRBV6-3
j_call: TRBJ1-6
cdr3_nt: TGTGCCAGCAGTTACTCCCTGGCAGGTCCAGCTAATTCACCCCTCCACTTT
cdr3_aa: CASSYSLAGPANSPLHF

d_call: TRBD1
clone_size: -
v_call: TRBV24-1
j_call: TRBJ1-2
cdr3_nt: TGTGCCACCAGCCCCCCGGGACAGTACCGTGGCTACACCTTC
cdr3_aa: CATSPPGQYRGYTF

d_call: -
clone_size: -
v_call: TRBV19
j_call: TRBJ1-1
cdr3_nt: TGTGCCAGTAGTATAAGGGAGGGTCGCGGAAACACTGAAGCTTTCTTT
cdr3_aa: CASSIREGRGNTEAFF

d_call: -
clone_size: -
v_call: TRBV25-1
j_call: TRBJ1-1
cdr3_nt: TGTGCCAGCAGTGAAACAGGGAAGTATACTGAAGCTTTCTTT
cdr3_aa: CASSETGKYTEAFF

d_call: TRBD2
clone_size: -
v_call: TRBV11-2
j_call: TRBJ2-7
cdr3_nt: TGTGCCAGCAGCTTAGAGGAGGGTTGGGGGGGCTACGAGCAGTACTTC
cdr3_aa: CASSLEEGWGGYEQYF

d_call: -
clone_size: -
v_call: TRBV27
j_call: TRBJ2-2
cdr3_nt: TGTGCCAGCAGTTTCCAATTCGGGGAGCTGTTTTTT
cdr3_aa: CASSFQFGELFF

d_call: TRBD2
clone_size: few
v_call: TRBV30
j_call: TRBJ2-7
cdr3_nt: TGTGCCTGGAGTTCGATAGCGGGAACCTACGAGCAGTACTTC
cdr3_aa: CAWSSIAGTYEQYF

d_call: TRBD1
clone_size: -
v_call: TRBV20-1
j_call: TRBJ2-7
cdr3_nt: TGCAGTGCTAGTGCCCAGGGGGCACCCGCCTACGAGCAGTACTTC
cdr3_aa: CSASAQGAPAYEQYF

d_call: TRBD1
clone_size: -
v_call: TRBV19
j_call: TRBJ1-5
cdr3_nt: TGTGCCAGTAGTATAGCCCTGACAGGGTATGGCAATCAGCCCCAGCATTTT
cdr3_aa: CASSIALTGYGNQPQHF

d_call: TRBD1
clone_size: -
v_call: TRBV2
j_call: TRBJ1-6
cdr3_nt: TGTGCCAGCAGTGACGAGACAGGGTCGGCTTCACCCCTCCACTTT
cdr3_aa: CASSDETGSASPLHF

d_call: TRBD1
clone_size: -
v_call: TRBV4-1
j_call: TRBJ2-1
cdr3_nt: TGCGCCAGCAGGGACAGGACTGGGAGCTCCTACAATGAGCAGTTCTTC
cdr3_aa: CASRDRTGSSYNEQFF

d_call: -
clone_size: once
v_call: TRBV2
j_call: TRBJ2-2
cdr3_nt: TGTGCCAGCAGTTATTCCGGGGAGCTGTTTTTT
cdr3_aa: CASSYSGELFF

d_call: -
clone_size: -
v_call: TRBV7-2
j_call: TRBJ2-1
cdr3_nt: TGTGCCAGCAGCTTACCCCCGGGAAACCCGCGGCGGGAGCAGTTCTTC
cdr3_aa: CASSLPPGNPRREQFF

d_call: TRBD2
clone_size: -
v_call: TRBV29-1
j_call: TRBJ2-1
cdr3_nt: TGCAGCGTTGACCGGGACTACTCTTTGTACAATGAGCAGTTCTTC
cdr3_aa: CSVDRDYSLYNEQFF